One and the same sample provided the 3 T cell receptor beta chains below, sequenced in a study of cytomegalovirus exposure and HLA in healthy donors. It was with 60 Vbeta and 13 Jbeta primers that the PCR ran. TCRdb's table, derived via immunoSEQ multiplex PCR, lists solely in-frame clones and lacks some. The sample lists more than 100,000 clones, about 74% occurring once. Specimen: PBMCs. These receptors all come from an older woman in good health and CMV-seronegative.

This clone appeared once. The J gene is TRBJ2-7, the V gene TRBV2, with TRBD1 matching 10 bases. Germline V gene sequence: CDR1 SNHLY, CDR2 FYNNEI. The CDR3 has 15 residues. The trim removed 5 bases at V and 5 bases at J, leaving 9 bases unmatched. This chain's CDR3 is CASSLSDRGVDEQYF. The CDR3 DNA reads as TGTGCCAGCAGTTTATCGGACAGGGGGGTCGACGAGCAGTACTTC.

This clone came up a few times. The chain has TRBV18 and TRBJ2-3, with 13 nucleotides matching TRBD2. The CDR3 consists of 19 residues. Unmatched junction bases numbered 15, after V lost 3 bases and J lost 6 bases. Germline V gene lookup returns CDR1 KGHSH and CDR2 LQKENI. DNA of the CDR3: TGTGCCAGCTCACCCCCCCTGACACTAGCGGGAGGGCCTGATGATACGCAGTATTTT. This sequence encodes CASSPPLTLAGGPDDTQYF.

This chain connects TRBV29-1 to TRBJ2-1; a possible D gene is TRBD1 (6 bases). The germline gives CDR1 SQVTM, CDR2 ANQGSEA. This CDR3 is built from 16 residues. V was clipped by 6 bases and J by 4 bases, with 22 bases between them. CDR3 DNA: TGCAGCGTGGGGACACGGGCCCCATCAGATTACAATGAGCAGTTCTTC. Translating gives CSVGTRAPSDYNEQFF.